One and the same sample provided the 24 T cell receptor beta chains below, sequenced in a study of cytomegalovirus exposure and HLA in healthy donors. It was with 60 Vbeta and 13 Jbeta primers that the PCR ran. The data were produced by immunoSEQ multiplex PCR, yet TCRdb's version contains in-frame clones alone and is incomplete. The sample lists approximately 150,000 clones; 60% to 80% were seen once. Sequenced input: PBMCs. The receptor set was obtained from a young man in good health and CMV-seropositive.

This clone was picked up one time. The chain recombines TRBV11-1 with TRBJ2-7, with 11 nucleotides matching TRBD1. V gave up 3 bases and J gave up 1 base; unmatched junction bases: 5. The CDR3 has 16 amino acids. Germline V gene data show CDR1 as SGHAT and CDR2 as FQDESV (reference sequence). CDR3 coding DNA: TGTGCCAGCAGCTTCCGGGACAGGGGGATATCCTACGAGCAGTACTTC. This sequence encodes CASSFRDRGISYEQYF. The full variable domain, completed using reference TRBV11-1 and TRBJ2-7, is EAEVAQSPRYKITEKSQAVAFWCDPISGHATLYWYRQILGQGPELLVQFQDESVVDDSQLPKDRFSAERLKGVDSTLKIQPAELGDSAMYLCASSFRDRGISYEQYFGPGTRLTVT.

This clone was observed once. This chain connects TRBV6-6 to TRBJ2-5, with 7 nucleotides matching TRBD1. This CDR3 spans 14 amino acids. In germline, CDR1 is MNHNY, CDR2 SVGAGI (reference sequence). V was clipped by 6 bases and J by 0 bases; unmatched bases: 4. The CDR3 spells CASRPGQNQETQYF. The CDR3 nucleotides are TGTGCCAGCAGACCGGGACAGAACCAAGAGACCCAGTACTTC.

The chain has TRBV30 and TRBJ1-4; possible D gene TRBD1, 5 bases. Trimming stripped 2 bases from V and 6 bases from J, with 13 bases between. Germline-derived CDR1 and CDR2 are GTSNPN and SVGIG (reference sequence). The CDR3 has 14 residues. CDR3 DNA sequence: TGTGCCTGGAGTCGGACCGCGGGGGATGAAAAACTGTTTTTT. Encoded protein: CAWSRTAGDEKLFF.

This clone has a single count. This chain uses TRBV5-5 with TRBJ2-7, with D hard to call. Germline V gene lookup returns CDR1 SGHKS and CDR2 YYEKEE (reference sequence). The V end was cut by 2 bases, the J end by 0 bases, with 6 bases between. CDR3 length: 13 amino acids. The CDR3 DNA is TGTGCCAGCAGCTTTGACACCTCCTACGAGCAGTACTTC. Its translation: CASSFDTSYEQYF. Full variable domain (outside the CDR3, taken from reference TRBV5-5 and TRBJ2-7): DAGVTQSPTHLIKTRGQQVTLRCSPISGHKSVSWYQQVLGQGPQFIFQYYEKEERGRGNFPDRFSARQFPNYSSELNVNALLLGDSALYLCASSFDTSYEQYFGPGTRLTVT.

This clone was counted only a few times. The chain has TRBV12-2 and TRBJ1-5; TRBD1 is the table's D call, not checked against the DNA. TRBV12-2 is an annotated pseudogene. The CDR3 sequence is 15 residues long. The CDR3, as DNA: TGTGCAAGTCGCTTAAGTAGCTCAGGGCATCAGCCCCAGCATTTT. Protein: CASRLSSSGHQPQHF.

The rearrangement links TRBV5-1 to TRBJ2-7; tentatively, D is TRBD2 (6 bases). Germline lookup yields CDR1 SGHRS and CDR2 YFSETQ. The V gene lost 4 bases and the J gene lost 0 bases, with 14 bases spanning the gap. CDR3 length: 15 amino acids. In DNA, the CDR3 is TGCGCCAGCAGCCGTGGAGGGCTTAACTCCTACGAGCAGTACTTC. This encodes CASSRGGLNSYEQYF.

CDR3 nucleotides: TGCGCCAGCAGCTGGGACAGGGGAAACACTGAAGCTTTCTTT. Translation gives CASSWDRGNTEAFF. This chain links TRBV5-1 with TRBJ1-1; 10 bases line up with TRBD1. Germline trimming cut 3 bases from V and 2 bases from J; bases unmatched to any gene: 1. This CDR3 comprises 14 residues. Germline lookup yields CDR1 SGHRS and CDR2 YFSETQ.

This rearrangement joins TRBV6-5 to TRBJ2-7; TRBD2 matches 9 bases. Germline V CDR1 and CDR2: MNHEY, SVGAGI. This CDR3 spans 15 amino acids. V lost 2 bases to trimming and J lost 4 bases; unmatched junction nucleotides: 6. CDR3 DNA: TGTGCCAGCAGTTACCAGGGGAGCGGGGGGTACGAGCAGTACTTC. Amino acids: CASSYQGSGGYEQYF.

The gene calls are TRBV5-4 and TRBJ1-2; 8 nucleotides line up with TRBD1. V trimming: 4 bases; J trimming: 3 bases; junction bases outside the gene matches: 8. The germline V gene encodes CDR1 SGHNT and CDR2 YYREEE (reference sequence). The length of the CDR3 is 15 residues. Here the CDR3 reads CASSQDRAEHYGYTF. The CDR3 coding sequence is TGTGCCAGCAGCCAGGACAGGGCGGAGCACTATGGCTACACCTTC.

This clone was observed a few times. The chain links TRBV10-2 to TRBJ2-3; possible D gene TRBD1, 5 bases. V was shortened by 3 bases and J by 4 bases, with 8 bases between the two germline ends. Germline lookup yields CDR1 WSHSY and CDR2 SAAADI. The CDR3 totals 13 residues. This CDR3 is CASSETGADTQYF. Written as DNA, the CDR3 is TGCGCCAGCAGTGAAACAGGCGCAGATACGCAGTATTTT.

This clone was seen a handful of times. The rearrangement uses TRBV5-5 and TRBJ2-1; 9 nucleotides match TRBD2. This CDR3 contains 15 residues. Germline V gene sequence: CDR1 SGHKS, CDR2 YYEKEE (reference sequence). The V segment lost 4 bases and the J segment 9 bases; nucleotides outside the gene matches: 11. The CDR3, as DNA: TGTGCCAGCAGCCATTGGGCGGGGGGGAACGGTGAGCAGTTCTTC. Amino acids: CASSHWAGGNGEQFF.

This clone was seen only a few times. The V call is TRBV9, the J call TRBJ1-6, with 11 bases lining up with TRBD1. This CDR3 has 16 residues. J was trimmed by 10 bases and V by 3 bases; bases with no gene match: 9. Germline V gives CDR1 SGDLS, CDR2 YYNGEE. The chain's CDR3 is CASSATTGTGGSPLHF. CDR3 nucleotides: TGTGCCAGCAGCGCAACGACCGGGACAGGGGGATCACCCCTCCACTTT.

The count of this clone is one. V gene TRBV7-3 combines with J gene TRBJ2-2, with 8 bases matching TRBD1. The V segment lost 6 bases and the J segment 6 bases; nucleotides outside the gene matches: 3. The CDR3 is 13 amino acids. Germline CDR1 and CDR2: SGHTA and FQGTGA. CDR3 DNA sequence: TGTGCCAGCAGGAAGACAGGGGCCGGGGAGCTGTTTTTT. Amino acid sequence: CASRKTGAGELFF.

The chain couples TRBV29-1 to TRBJ2-3; D gene ambiguous. The CDR3 runs to 13 residues. CDR1 is SQVTM and CDR2 is ANQGSEA in the germline V gene. V lost 4 bases and J 0 bases, leaving 8 bases between the germline ends. As DNA, the CDR3 is TGCAGCGTTGTTTCAAGCAGCACAGATACGCAGTATTTT. This gives the protein CSVVSSSTDTQYF.

Here the CDR3 DNA reads TGTGCCAGCAGCCCCCGACAGGCCGGGCCAGATACGCAGTATTTT. Its translation: CASSPRQAGPDTQYF. The chain carries TRBV9 and TRBJ2-3; maybe TRBD1 (6 bases). Germline values: CDR1 SGDLS, CDR2 YYNGEE. V lost 4 bases to trimming and J lost 4 bases, with 16 bases between them. The CDR3 is made up of 15 amino acids.

The chain couples TRBV29-1 to TRBJ1-1; no firm D call. Trimming cost V 7 bases and J 3 bases, with 9 bases left between them. The CDR3 sequence is 11 residues long. Germline V lookup: CDR1 SQVTM, CDR2 ANQGSEA. The CDR3 reads CSADIYTEAFF. Written as DNA, the CDR3 is TGCAGCGCAGACATCTACACTGAAGCTTTCTTT.

The chain is built from TRBV5-1 and TRBJ2-2; no definite D call. The germline V gene encodes CDR1 SGHRS and CDR2 YFSETQ. Trimming stripped 0 bases from V and 5 bases from J, with 8 bases between. The CDR3 runs to 14 residues. The CDR3 DNA reads TGCGCCAGCAGCTTGGACAGTTTAACCGGGGAGCTGTTTTTT. It translates to CASSLDSLTGELFF.

The chain links TRBV10-2 to TRBJ1-4; 8 nucleotides agree with TRBD1. Germline CDR1 WSHSY, CDR2 SAAADI. CDR3 length: 14 amino acids. V gave up 5 bases and J gave up 10 bases; unmatched junction bases: 9. The CDR3: CASSLQGAEGKLFF. The CDR3 nucleotides read TGCGCCAGCAGTCTCCAGGGGGCAGAAGGAAAACTGTTTTTT.

This clone has a handful of counts. This rearrangement joins TRBV7-6 to TRBJ1-4, with a weak D call TRBD1 (6 bases). V lost 2 bases and J 8 bases, leaving 15 bases between the germline ends. Germline assignment: CDR1 SGHVS and CDR2 FNYEAQ. The CDR3 contains 15 residues. CDR3 DNA: TGTGCCAGCAGCTTAAGCCGGGGGGCAGCCGAAAAACTGTTTTTT. Translation: CASSLSRGAAEKLFF.

This clone came up once. The V call is TRBV6-5, the J call TRBJ2-5; D may be TRBD2 (7 bases). Germline V CDR1 and CDR2: MNHEY, SVGAGI. This CDR3 contains 11 residues. Trimming removed 11 bases from V and 5 bases from J, with 12 bases in between. CDR3 sequence reads: CAAGEGETQYF. CDR3 DNA sequence: TGTGCCGCAGGGGAGGGGGAGACCCAGTACTTC.

The chain recombines TRBV28 with TRBJ1-4; maybe TRBD1 (5 bases). This CDR3 has 15 residues. CDR1 MDHEN and CDR2 SYDVKM come from the germline V gene. Trimming pared 6 bases from V and 8 bases from J, leaving 19 bases between. CDR3 sequence: CASSQTSGGQEKLFF. CDR3 in DNA: TGTGCCAGCAGCCAAACCTCCGGGGGTCAGGAAAAACTGTTTTTT. The full variable domain, its missing parts supplied by reference TRBV28 and TRBJ1-4, is DVKVTQSSRYLVKRTGEKVFLECVQDMDHENMFWYRQDPGLGLRLIYFSYDVKMKEKGDIPEGYSVSREKKERFSLILESASTNQTSMYLCASSQTSGGQEKLFFGSGTQLSVL.

The chain combines TRBV5-4 with TRBJ2-7, with 7 nucleotides matching TRBD1. This CDR3 comprises 13 residues. The germline gives CDR1 SGHNT, CDR2 YYREEE (reference sequence). The V segment lost 4 bases and the J segment 4 bases; nucleotides outside the gene matches: 5. CDR3 region: CASSTGQKYEQYF. In DNA, the CDR3 is TGTGCCAGCAGCACGGGACAGAAATACGAGCAGTACTTC.

The chain employs TRBV2 and TRBJ1-1; D is unclear. Germline loops: CDR1 SNHLY, CDR2 FYNNEI. CDR3 size: 13 residues. The V end was cut by 9 bases, the J end by 0 bases, with 11 bases between. CDR3 amino acids: CASIPELNTEAFF. The DNA of the CDR3 is TGTGCCAGTATCCCCGAGTTGAACACTGAAGCTTTCTTT. Complete variable domain (other parts from reference TRBV2 and TRBJ1-1): EPEVTQTPSHQVTQMGQEVILRCVPISNHLYFYWYRQILGQKVEFLVSFYNNEISEKSEIFDDQFSVERPDGSNFTLKIRSTKLEDSAMYFCASIPELNTEAFFGQGTRLTVV.

The V call is TRBV7-9, the J call TRBJ1-1, with D possibly being TRBD1 (6 bases). The CDR3 loop spans 14 amino acids. Germline lookup yields CDR1 SEHNR and CDR2 FQNEAQ (reference sequence). V lost 5 bases, J lost 4 bases, and 14 bases lay in between. The DNA for the CDR3 is TGTGCCAGCAGCAAACAGGGTGGTACCACTGAAGCTTTCTTT. This sequence encodes CASSKQGGTTEAFF.